The 21 T cell receptor beta chains below were found in one sample sequenced in a study of PD-L1 blockade in urothelial cancer. This sample's time point: pretreatment peripheral blood. This table comes from immunoSEQ multiplex PCR, and its TCRdb copy is limited to in-frame clones, with some not included. The table records about 79,000 clones, approximately 83% of them present only once. This specimen consisted of PBMCs, obtained around atezolizumab (anti-PD-L1) treatment. These receptors were collected from a man aged 55-75 years with urothelial cancer.

This rearrangement joins TRBV29-1 to TRBJ2-3, with D unresolved. V dropped 4 bases and J dropped 7 bases, with 12 bases sitting between them. Germline values: CDR1 SQVTM, CDR2 ANQGSEA. The CDR3 is 12 amino acids. As DNA, the CDR3 is TGCAGCGTTGCCGACTCTATGTATACGCAGTATTTT. It encodes CSVADSMYTQYF.

The chain employs TRBV7-9 and TRBJ1-3; 7 bases match TRBD1. CDR1 and CDR2 (germline): SEHNR, FQNEAQ (reference sequence). Trimming at V came to 6 bases and at J to 0 bases, leaving 11 bases not matched to a gene. CDR3 length: 17 amino acids. CDR3 sequence reads: CASRSRQGSPSGNTIYF. The DNA for the CDR3 is TGTGCCAGCAGATCAAGACAGGGTTCGCCCTCTGGAAACACCATATATTTT. The whole variable domain, remainder taken from reference TRBV7-9 and TRBJ1-3, is DTGVSQNPRHKITKRGQNVTFRCDPISEHNRLYWYRQTLGQGPEFLTYFQNEAQLEKSRLLSDRFSAERPKGSFSTLEIQRTEQGDSAMYLCASRSRQGSPSGNTIYFGEGSWLTVV.

This clone was counted a single time. The rearrangement links TRBV6-6 to TRBJ2-7, with TRBD2 matching 7 bases. The CDR3 has 14 amino acids. Germline V gives CDR1 MNHNY, CDR2 SVGAGI (reference sequence). The J segment lost 3 bases and the V segment lost 7 bases, leaving 9 bases of the junction unmatched. In DNA, the CDR3 is TGTGCCAGCAAGACGGGACTACAAGTCTACGAGCAGTACTTC. Translation gives CASKTGLQVYEQYF.

This chain joins TRBV9 and TRBJ2-1; the match to TRBD2 covers 8 bases. The CDR3 spans 15 residues. V lost 0 bases to trimming and J lost 5 bases; unmatched junction nucleotides: 4. Germline CDR1 is SGDLS and CDR2 is YYNGEE. CDR3 sequence: CASSVGIAGHNEQFF. Here the CDR3 DNA reads TGTGCCAGCAGCGTAGGGATAGCGGGACACAATGAGCAGTTCTTC.

This chain joins TRBV7-6 and TRBJ2-5, with a tentative D call TRBD2 (6 bases). With 3 bases removed from V and 0 bases from J, the gap between germline ends came to 11 bases. Germline V gene lookup returns CDR1 SGHVS and CDR2 FNYEAQ. The CDR3 runs to 15 residues. CDR3 region: CASSFTRGNQETQYF. The CDR3 DNA sequence: TGTGCCAGCAGCTTCACACGGGGGAACCAAGAGACCCAGTACTTC. The variable domain in full, with the rest retrieved from reference TRBV7-6 and TRBJ2-5, is GAGVSQSPRYKVTKRGQDVALRCDPISGHVSLYWYRQALGQGPEFLTYFNYEAQQDKSGLPNDRFSAERPEGSISTLTIQRTEQRDSAMYRCASSFTRGNQETQYFGPGTRLLVL.

V usage is TRBV20-1 and J usage is TRBJ1-1; 12 bases map to TRBD1. CDR1 and CDR2 from the germline V gene are DFQATT and SNEGSKA (reference sequence). CDR3 size: 11 residues. Trimming took 5 bases from V and 10 from J; bases not matched to a gene: 2. The CDR3: CSAGTGGPAFF. The CDR3, as DNA: TGCAGTGCTGGGACAGGGGGCCCAGCTTTCTTT.

This sequence joins TRBV18 and TRBJ1-1; TRBD1 is a possible D gene (6 bases). CDR3 size: 15 residues. Trimming took 4 bases from V and 1 from J, leaving 13 bases between them. The germline gives CDR1 KGHSH, CDR2 LQKENI. The CDR3 loop is CASSLRGLGNTEAFF. The CDR3 DNA reads TGTGCCAGCTCACTGCGGGGGCTGGGGAACACTGAAGCTTTCTTT.

This clone was seen only once. This chain connects TRBV7-2 to TRBJ2-2; 8 nucleotides match TRBD1. The CDR3 consists of 13 residues. Germline CDR1 and CDR2: SGHTA and FQGNSA. V trimming: 6 bases; J trimming: 9 bases; junction bases outside the gene matches: 6. The CDR3 sequence: CASSNDRGRELFF. The CDR3 region has the DNA TGTGCCAGCAGTAACGACAGGGGAAGGGAGCTGTTTTTT.

This chain joins TRBV5-1 and TRBJ2-5; TRBD2 matches at 8 bases. The CDR3 is 16 residues long. Germline lookup yields CDR1 SGHRS and CDR2 YFSETQ. V gave up 0 bases and J gave up 1 base; unmatched junction bases: 5. The CDR3 sequence is CASSLAGRGAQETQYF. The CDR3, as DNA: TGCGCCAGCAGCTTGGCCGGGCGGGGGGCCCAAGAGACCCAGTACTTC.

V is TRBV11-2 and J is TRBJ2-1, with 7 bases that match TRBD1. Trimming at V came to 5 bases and at J to 7 bases, leaving 11 bases not matched to a gene. CDR3 length: 15 residues. Germline V gene lookup returns CDR1 SGHAT and CDR2 FQNNGV. The CDR3 DNA reads TGTGCCAGCAGCCCCCTTGAGACAGGGTTGAATGAGCAGTTCTTC. Protein sequence: CASSPLETGLNEQFF. The full variable domain, completed using reference TRBV11-2 and TRBJ2-1, is EAGVAQSPRYKIIEKRQSVAFWCNPISGHATLYWYQQILGQGPKLLIQFQNNGVVDDSQLPKDRFSAERLKGVDSTLKIQPAKLEDSAVYLCASSPLETGLNEQFFGPGTRLTVL.

V usage is TRBV5-1 and J usage is TRBJ2-3; tentatively, D is TRBD2 (5 bases). CDR1 is SGHRS, CDR2 YFSETQ, per germline. CDR3 length equals 13 residues. V was cut by 7 bases and J by 5 bases, with 14 bases left in between. CDR3 amino acids: CASHPGSEDTQYF. The CDR3 DNA follows: TGCGCCAGCCACCCTGGTAGCGAAGATACGCAGTATTTT.

This chain links TRBV6-6 with TRBJ2-7, with D perhaps TRBD1 (6 bases). The CDR3 runs to 15 residues. In germline, CDR1 is MNHNY, CDR2 SVGAGI (reference sequence). V was trimmed by 2 bases and J by 6 bases, leaving 17 bases between them. The CDR3 DNA reads as TGTGCCAGCAGTTACGTACAGGGTCGCAACGGCGAGCAGTACTTC. It is translated as CASSYVQGRNGEQYF.

This chain uses TRBV7-2 with TRBJ2-7, with D perhaps matching TRBD2 (7 bases). The CDR3 has 16 amino acids. CDR1 and CDR2 from the germline V gene are SGHTA and FQGNSA. The V end lost 6 bases, the J end lost 5 bases, and 23 bases lay between the germline ends. The CDR3 protein is CASRSGGGGRRNEQYF. The CDR3 nucleotides are TGTGCCAGCAGGTCAGGAGGCGGGGGCCGCCGGAACGAGCAGTACTTC.

The rearrangement links TRBV7-9 to TRBJ2-1; 8 bases line up with TRBD1. This CDR3 has 16 amino acids. The V gene's germline CDR1 is SEHNR and CDR2 FQNEAQ (reference sequence). V was clipped by 4 bases and J by 4 bases; unmatched bases: 9. The CDR3 DNA reads as TGTGCCAGCAGCTCATCCCGGAACAGGGGGTACAATGAGCAGTTCTTC. Its protein product is CASSSSRNRGYNEQFF.

The CDR3 nucleotides are TGTGCCAGCTCACCGGGGACAGGGGTAGATACGCAGTATTTT. This sequence encodes CASSPGTGVDTQYF. V usage is TRBV18 and J usage is TRBJ2-3; 10 bases fit TRBD1. The V gene end was trimmed by 3 bases and the J gene end by 5 bases; junction bases not matched to a gene: 2. The CDR3 covers 14 residues. Germline V CDR1 and CDR2: KGHSH, LQKENI.

The J gene is TRBJ1-1, the V gene TRBV5-1; no reliable D call. Trimming left V 0 bases short and J 0 bases short, with 9 bases between. CDR3 length: 15 residues. Germline V gene sequence: CDR1 SGHRS, CDR2 YFSETQ. In DNA form, the CDR3 reads TGCGCCAGCAGCTTGGCCGCCGGGTTGAACACTGAAGCTTTCTTT. This translates into CASSLAAGLNTEAFF.

The V call is TRBV7-9, the J call TRBJ2-1, with D possibly matching TRBD2 (7 bases). The CDR3 is 18 amino acids. Trimming took 5 bases from V and 8 from J, leaving 28 bases between them. CDR1 and CDR2 (germline): SEHNR, FQNEAQ (reference sequence). CDR3 DNA sequence: TGTGCCAGCAGCCTGATTTATACGGGGGGTGACAGGACAGATGAGCAGTTCTTC. It encodes CASSLIYTGGDRTDEQFF. The full variable domain, with the rest looked up from reference TRBV7-9 and TRBJ2-1, is DTGVSQNPRHKITKRGQNVTFRCDPISEHNRLYWYRQTLGQGPEFLTYFQNEAQLEKSRLLSDRFSAERPKGSFSTLEIQRTEQGDSAMYLCASSLIYTGGDRTDEQFFGPGTRLTVL.

V usage is TRBV2 and J usage is TRBJ2-2; perhaps TRBD2 as D (7 bases). CDR3 length: 17 residues. Germline V gene sequence: CDR1 SNHLY, CDR2 FYNNEI. V was pared by 6 bases and J by 0 bases, with 17 bases between. The CDR3 region is CASSANGGPSNTGELFF. CDR3 bases: TGTGCCAGCAGCGCAAACGGGGGGCCATCGAACACCGGGGAGCTGTTTTTT.

The chain uses TRBV25-1 and TRBJ1-4; a possible D gene is TRBD1 (6 bases). Germline CDR1 is MGHDK and CDR2 is SYGVNS. The CDR3 runs to 15 residues. The ends were cut back, 0 bases at V and 8 bases at J, with 13 bases in the middle. CDR3 nucleotides: TGTGCCAGCAGTGAATATCGGGGGGCCGAGGAAAAACTGTTTTTT. As protein: CASSEYRGAEEKLFF.

V and J are TRBV6-5 and TRBJ1-1; no firm D call. Deletions cut 5 bases from V and 0 bases from J, with 7 bases between. This CDR3 has 13 residues. Germline CDR1 reads MNHEY; CDR2 reads SVGAGI. The CDR3 nucleotides read TGTGCCAGCAGTCTGCGTATGAACACTGAAGCTTTCTTT. Encoded protein: CASSLRMNTEAFF.

The rearrangement joins TRBV29-1 to TRBJ2-1; D remains ambiguous. Per the germline V gene, CDR1 is SQVTM and CDR2 is ANQGSEA. V lost 0 bases and J lost 9, with 18 bases in between. CDR3 length equals 15 residues. CDR3 DNA: TGCAGCGTTGAAGATGATTTGTCTAGAAAAGGTGAGCAGTTCTTC. Protein: CSVEDDLSRKGEQFF.